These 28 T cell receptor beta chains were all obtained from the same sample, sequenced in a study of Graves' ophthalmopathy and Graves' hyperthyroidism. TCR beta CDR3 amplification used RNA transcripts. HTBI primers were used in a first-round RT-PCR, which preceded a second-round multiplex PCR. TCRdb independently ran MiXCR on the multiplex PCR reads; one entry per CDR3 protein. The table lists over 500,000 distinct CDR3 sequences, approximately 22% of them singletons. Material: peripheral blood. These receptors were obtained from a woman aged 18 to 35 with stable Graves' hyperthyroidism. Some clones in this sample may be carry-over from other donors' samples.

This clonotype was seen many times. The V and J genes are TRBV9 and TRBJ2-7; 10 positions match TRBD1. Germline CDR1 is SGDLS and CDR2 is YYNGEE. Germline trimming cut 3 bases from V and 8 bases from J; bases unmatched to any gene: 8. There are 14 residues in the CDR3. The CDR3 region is CASSAQDRGSQQYF. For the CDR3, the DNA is TGTGCCAGCAGCGCCCAGGACAGGGGGTCTCAGCAGTACTTC. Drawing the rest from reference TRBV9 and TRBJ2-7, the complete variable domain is DSGVTQTPKHLITATGQRVTLRCSPRSGDLSVYWYQQSLDQGLQFLIQYYNGEERAKGNILERFSAQQFPDLHSELNLSSLELGDSALYFCASSAQDRGSQQYFGPGTRLTVT.

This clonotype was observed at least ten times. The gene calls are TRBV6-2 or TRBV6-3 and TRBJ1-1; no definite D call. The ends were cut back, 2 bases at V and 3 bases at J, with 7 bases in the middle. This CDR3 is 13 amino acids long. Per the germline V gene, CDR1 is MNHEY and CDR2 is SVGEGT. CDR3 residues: CASSYGPDTEAFF. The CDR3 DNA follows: TGTGCCAGCAGTTACGGCCCAGACACTGAAGCTTTCTTT.

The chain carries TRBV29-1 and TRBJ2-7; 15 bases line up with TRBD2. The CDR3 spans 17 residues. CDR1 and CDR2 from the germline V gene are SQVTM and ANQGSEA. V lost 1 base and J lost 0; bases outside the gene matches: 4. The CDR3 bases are TGCAGCGTTGAAGGTGGGACTAGCGGGGGGCGCTCCTACGAGCAGTACTTC. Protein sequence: CSVEGGTSGGRSYEQYF.

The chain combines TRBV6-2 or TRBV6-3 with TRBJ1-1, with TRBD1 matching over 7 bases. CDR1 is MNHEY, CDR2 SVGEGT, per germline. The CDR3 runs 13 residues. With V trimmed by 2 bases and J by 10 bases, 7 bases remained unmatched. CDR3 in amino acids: CASSYLDRAGAFF. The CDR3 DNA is TGTGCCAGCAGTTACCTCGACAGGGCTGGAGCTTTCTTT.

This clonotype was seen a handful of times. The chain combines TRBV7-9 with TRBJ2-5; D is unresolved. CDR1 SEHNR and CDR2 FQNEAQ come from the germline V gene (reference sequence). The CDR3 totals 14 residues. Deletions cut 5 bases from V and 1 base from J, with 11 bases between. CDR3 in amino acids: CASSPTPRQETQYF. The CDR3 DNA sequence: TGTGCCAGCAGCCCCACCCCCCGCCAAGAGACCCAGTACTTC.

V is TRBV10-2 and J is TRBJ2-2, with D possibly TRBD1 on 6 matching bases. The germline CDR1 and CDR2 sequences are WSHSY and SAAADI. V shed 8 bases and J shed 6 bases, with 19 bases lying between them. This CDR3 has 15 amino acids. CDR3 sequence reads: CASRRGLQAPGELFF. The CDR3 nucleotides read TGCGCCAGCCGCAGGGGCCTCCAGGCGCCCGGGGAGCTGTTTTTT.

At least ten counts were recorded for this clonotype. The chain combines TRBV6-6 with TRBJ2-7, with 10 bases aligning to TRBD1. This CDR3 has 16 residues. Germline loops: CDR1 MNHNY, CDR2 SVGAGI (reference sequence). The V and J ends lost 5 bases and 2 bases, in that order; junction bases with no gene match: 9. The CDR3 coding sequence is TGTGCCAGCAGTCTTTTGGCCGGGACAGGGGCCTACGAGCAGTACTTC. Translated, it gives CASSLLAGTGAYEQYF.

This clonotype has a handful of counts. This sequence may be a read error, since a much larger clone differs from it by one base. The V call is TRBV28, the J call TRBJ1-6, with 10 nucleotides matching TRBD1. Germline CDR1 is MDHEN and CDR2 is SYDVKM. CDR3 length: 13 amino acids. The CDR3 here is CATRGTGESHLHF. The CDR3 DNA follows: TGTGCCACCAGAGGGACAGGGGAGTCACACCTCCACTTT.

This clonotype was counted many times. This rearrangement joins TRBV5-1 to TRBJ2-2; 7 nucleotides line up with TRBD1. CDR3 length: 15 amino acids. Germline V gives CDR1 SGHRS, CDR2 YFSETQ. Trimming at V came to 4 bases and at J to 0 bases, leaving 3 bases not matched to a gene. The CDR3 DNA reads TGCGCCAGCAGCCCCCAGGGGGCGAACACCGGGGAGCTGTTTTTT. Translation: CASSPQGANTGELFF.

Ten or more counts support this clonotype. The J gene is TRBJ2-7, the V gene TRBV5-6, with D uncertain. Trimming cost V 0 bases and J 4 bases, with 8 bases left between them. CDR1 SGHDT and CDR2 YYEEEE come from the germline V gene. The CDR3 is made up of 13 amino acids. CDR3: CASSLGDAYEQYF. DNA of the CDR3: TGTGCCAGCAGCTTGGGAGACGCTTACGAGCAGTACTTC. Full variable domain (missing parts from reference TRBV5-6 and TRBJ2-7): DAGVTQSPTHLIKTRGQQVTLRCSPKSGHDTVSWYQQALGQGPQFIFQYYEEEERQRGNFPDRFSGHQFPNYSSELNVNALLLGDSALYLCASSLGDAYEQYFGPGTRLTVT.

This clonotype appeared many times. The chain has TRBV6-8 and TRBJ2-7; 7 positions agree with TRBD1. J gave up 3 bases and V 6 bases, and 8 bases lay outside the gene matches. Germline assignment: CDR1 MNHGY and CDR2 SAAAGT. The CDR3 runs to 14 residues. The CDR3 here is CASRSTGNDYEQYF. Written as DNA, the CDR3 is TGTGCCAGCAGGTCGACAGGGAATGACTACGAGCAGTACTTC.

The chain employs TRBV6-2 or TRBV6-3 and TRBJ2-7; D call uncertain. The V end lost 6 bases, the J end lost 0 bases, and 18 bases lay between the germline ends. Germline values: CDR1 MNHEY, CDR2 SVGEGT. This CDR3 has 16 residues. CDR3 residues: CASRLSADPYSYEQYF. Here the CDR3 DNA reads TGTGCCAGCAGGCTATCGGCGGATCCGTACTCCTACGAGCAGTACTTC.

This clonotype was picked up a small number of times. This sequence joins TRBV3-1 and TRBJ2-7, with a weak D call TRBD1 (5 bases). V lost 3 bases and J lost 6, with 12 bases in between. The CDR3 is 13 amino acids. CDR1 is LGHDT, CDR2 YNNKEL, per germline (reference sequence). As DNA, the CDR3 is TGTGCCAGCAGCCACAACGACAGACCCGAGCAGTACTTC. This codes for CASSHNDRPEQYF.

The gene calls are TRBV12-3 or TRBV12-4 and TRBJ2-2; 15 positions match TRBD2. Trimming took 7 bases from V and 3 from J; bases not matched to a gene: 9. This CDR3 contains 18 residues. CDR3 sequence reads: CASTKRTSGRGDTGELFF. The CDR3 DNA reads TGTGCCAGCACTAAAAGGACTAGCGGGAGGGGAGACACCGGGGAGCTGTTTTTT.

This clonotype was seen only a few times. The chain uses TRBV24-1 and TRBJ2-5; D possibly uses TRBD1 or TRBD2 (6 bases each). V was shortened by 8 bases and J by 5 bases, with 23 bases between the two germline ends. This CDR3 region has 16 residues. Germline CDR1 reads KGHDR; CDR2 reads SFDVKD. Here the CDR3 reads CATIRTWGAFRETQYF. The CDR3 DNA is TGTGCCACCATACGAACCTGGGGGGCCTTTCGGGAGACCCAGTACTTC.

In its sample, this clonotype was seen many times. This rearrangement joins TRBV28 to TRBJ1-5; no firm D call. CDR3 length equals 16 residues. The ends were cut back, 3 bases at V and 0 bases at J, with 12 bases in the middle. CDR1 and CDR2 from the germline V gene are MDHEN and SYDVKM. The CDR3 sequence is CASSFPDWYSNQPQHF. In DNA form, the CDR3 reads TGTGCCAGCAGTTTCCCAGATTGGTATAGCAATCAGCCCCAGCATTTT.

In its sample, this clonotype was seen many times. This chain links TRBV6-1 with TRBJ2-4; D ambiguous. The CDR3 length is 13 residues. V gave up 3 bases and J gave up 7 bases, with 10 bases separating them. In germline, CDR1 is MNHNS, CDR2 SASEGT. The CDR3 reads CASSDNLGNIQYF. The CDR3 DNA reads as TGTGCCAGCAGTGATAATCTGGGCAACATTCAGTACTTC.

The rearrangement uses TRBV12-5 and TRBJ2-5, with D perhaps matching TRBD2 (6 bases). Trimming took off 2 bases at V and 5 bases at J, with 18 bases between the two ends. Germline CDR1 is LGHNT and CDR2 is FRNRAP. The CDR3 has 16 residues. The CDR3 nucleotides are TGTGCTAGTGGTTTGACCTCGGGACTCGTAGCGGAGACCCAGTACTTC. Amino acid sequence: CASGLTSGLVAETQYF.

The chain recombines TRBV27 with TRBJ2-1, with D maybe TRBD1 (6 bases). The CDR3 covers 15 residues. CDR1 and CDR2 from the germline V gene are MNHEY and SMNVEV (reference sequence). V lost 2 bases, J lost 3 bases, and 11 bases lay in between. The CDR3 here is CASSLGQGIYNEQFF. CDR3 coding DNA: TGTGCCAGCAGTTTAGGGCAGGGGATCTACAATGAGCAGTTCTTC.

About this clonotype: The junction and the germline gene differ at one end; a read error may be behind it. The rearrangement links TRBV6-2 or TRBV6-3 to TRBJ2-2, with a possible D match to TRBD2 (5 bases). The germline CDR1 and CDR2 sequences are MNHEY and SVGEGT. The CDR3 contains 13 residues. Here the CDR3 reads CASRDMANGDLFF. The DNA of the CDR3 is TGTGCCAGCAGAGACATGGCGAACGGGGATCTGTTTTTT.

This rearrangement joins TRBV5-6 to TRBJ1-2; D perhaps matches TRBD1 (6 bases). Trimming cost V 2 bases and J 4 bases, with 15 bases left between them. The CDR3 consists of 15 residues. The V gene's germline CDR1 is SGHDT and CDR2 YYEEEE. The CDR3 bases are TGTGCCAGCAGCTTTCTTGGGACATCTAGCTATGGCTACACCTTC. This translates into CASSFLGTSSYGYTF.

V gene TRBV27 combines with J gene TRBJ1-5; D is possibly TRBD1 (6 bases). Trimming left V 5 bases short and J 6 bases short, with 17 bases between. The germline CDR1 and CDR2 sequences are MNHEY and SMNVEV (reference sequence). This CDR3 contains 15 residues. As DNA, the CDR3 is TGTGCCAGCAGTACTCCACAGGGACCGGGTCAGCCCCAGCATTTT. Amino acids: CASSTPQGPGQPQHF.

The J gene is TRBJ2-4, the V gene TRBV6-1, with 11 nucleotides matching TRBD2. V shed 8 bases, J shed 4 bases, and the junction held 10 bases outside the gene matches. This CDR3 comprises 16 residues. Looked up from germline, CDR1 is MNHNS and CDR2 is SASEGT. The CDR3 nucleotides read TGTGCCAGCGGTCCGTCTAGCGGGGGGATAAAAAACATTCAGTACTTC. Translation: CASGPSSGGIKNIQYF.

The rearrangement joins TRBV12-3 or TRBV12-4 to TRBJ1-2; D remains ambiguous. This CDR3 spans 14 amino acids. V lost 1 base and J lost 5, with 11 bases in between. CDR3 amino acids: CASSLGTLEYGYTF. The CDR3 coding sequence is TGTGCCAGCAGTTTAGGGACCCTCGAGTATGGCTACACCTTC.

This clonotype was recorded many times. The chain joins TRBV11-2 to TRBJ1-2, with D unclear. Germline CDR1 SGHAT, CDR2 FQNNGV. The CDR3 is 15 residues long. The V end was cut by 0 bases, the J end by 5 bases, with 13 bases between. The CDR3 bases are TGTGCCAGCAGCTTAGATAGTTGGCAGCCATATGGCTACACCTTC. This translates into CASSLDSWQPYGYTF.

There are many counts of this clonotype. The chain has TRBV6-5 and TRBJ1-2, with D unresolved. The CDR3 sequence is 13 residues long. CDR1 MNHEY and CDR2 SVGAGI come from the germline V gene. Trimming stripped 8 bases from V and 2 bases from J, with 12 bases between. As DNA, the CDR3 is TGTGCCAGCTGCGGGCAGACCAACTATGGCTACACCTTC. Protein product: CASCGQTNYGYTF.

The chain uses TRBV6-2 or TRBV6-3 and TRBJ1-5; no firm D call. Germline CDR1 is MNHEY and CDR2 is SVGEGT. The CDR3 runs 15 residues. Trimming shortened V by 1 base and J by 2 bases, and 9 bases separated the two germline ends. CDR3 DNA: TGTGCCAGCAGTTACTACACTAAGGGCAATCAGCCCCAGCATTTT. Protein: CASSYYTKGNQPQHF.

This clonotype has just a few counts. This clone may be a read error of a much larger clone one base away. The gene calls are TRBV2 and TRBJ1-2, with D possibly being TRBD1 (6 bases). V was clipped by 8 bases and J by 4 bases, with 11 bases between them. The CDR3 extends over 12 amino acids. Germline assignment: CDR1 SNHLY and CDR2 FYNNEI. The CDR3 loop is CASDRQAYGYTF. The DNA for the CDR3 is TGTGCCAGCGATAGACAGGCCTATGGCTACACCTTC.